The sequence of this TCR beta chain was determined in a study of blood T cells in healthy people across ages. V lost 0 bases and J lost 3, with 9 bases in between. This CDR3 is 14 amino acids long. This clonotype was recorded many times. The antigen is undetermined. Study results and caveats: Diversity of TCR beta correlated strongly with naive T cell percentage.

Total RNA was extracted at no less than 5 micrograms per sample. Using a J-beta primer mix together with a sample-barcoded 5' primer, a second PCR was run for roughly 7 to 12 cycles. TCRdb itself ran the 5' RACE reads through MiXCR, one entry per CDR3 protein. The data contain about 1.7 million distinct CDR3 sequences, 25% to 30% of them singletons. V usage is TRBV12-3 or TRBV12-4 and J usage is TRBJ2-7; D ambiguous. Sequencing was performed on blood. The clonotype comes from a woman aged 25 to 39 in good health. The CDR3 DNA sequence: TGTGCCAGCAGTTTAGCATCAAGGGTCTACGAGCAGTACTTC. It encodes CASSLASRVYEQYF.